The rows below give T cell receptor beta chains drawn from one sample of a study of T cell repertoires in cytomegalovirus infection. Via MiXCR, TCRdb re-called the reads, giving one row per CDR3 protein. The profile shows about 300,000 distinct CDR3 sequences, roughly a tenth of them singletons. The sample taken for sequencing was PBMCs. The receptor source for this set is a human donor in good health (CMV status not recorded). Some clones in this sample may be carry-over from other donors' samples. The CDR3 runs from the conserved cysteine through the conserved F or W. The D gene is left open where the match is weak. Clone sizes are given selectively: once, few, many, or a class where the clone is expanded.

d_call	v_call	j_call	clone_size	cdr3_nt	cdr3_aa
.	TRBV7-2	TRBJ1-1	many	TGTGCCAGCAGCTTAGCCCCAGGTGGAGGTCGGGCTTTCTTT	CASSLAPGGGRAFF
.	TRBV6-1	TRBJ1-1	many	TGTGCCAGCAGCGCGTCTTGGGGGGTGAACACTGAAGCTTTCTTT	CASSASWGVNTEAFF
TRBD1	TRBV7-8	TRBJ1-2	many	TGTGCCAGCAGCTCTTCCGGGACAGGGATGCAAGGTGGCTACACCTTC	CASSSSGTGMQGGYTF
TRBD2	TRBV10-3	TRBJ2-7	many	TGTGCCATCAGTGACGGGACTAGCGGGGGGACCTACGAGCAGTACTTC	CAISDGTSGGTYEQYF
.	TRBV7-2	TRBJ1-5	.	TGTGCCAGCAGCTCGAGTGGGGGTCGGCCCCGGCATTTT	CASSSSGGRPRHF
TRBD1	TRBV20-1	TRBJ1-2	few	TGCAGTGCGGTGCCGGACAGGGGGTATGGCTACACCTTC	CSAVPDRGYGYTF
TRBD1	TRBV12-5	TRBJ2-5	many	TGTGCTAGTGGTGGCCCGGGACAGACAGAGACCCAGTACTTC	CASGGPGQTETQYF
.	TRBV6-2/TRBV6-3	TRBJ2-1	many	TGTGCCAGCAGTTACTTCGGGGGGCAACTCAATGAGCAGTTCTTC	CASSYFGGQLNEQFF
TRBD1	TRBV28	TRBJ1-1	many	TGTGCCAGCAGTTTGACCCCATACAGGGGACAGCGGGATACTGAAGCTTTCTTT	CASSLTPYRGQRDTEAFF
TRBD1	TRBV25-1	TRBJ2-7	.	TGTGCCAGCCGACGGACAGGCTACGAGCAGTACTTC	CASRRTGYEQYF
.	TRBV27	TRBJ1-1	.	TGTGCCAGCAGTCACGATGTGAACACTGAAGCTTTCTTT	CASSHDVNTEAFF
.	TRBV4-1	TRBJ1-1	many	TGCGCCAGCAGCCAAGACATTGGGGGGAACACTGAAGCTTTCTTT	CASSQDIGGNTEAFF
.	TRBV13	TRBJ1-6	.	TGTGCCAGCAGCTCCCGAAATTCACCCCTCCACTTT	CASSSRNSPLHF
TRBD1	TRBV20-1	TRBJ1-5	.	TGCAGTGCCCAGGACAGGAAGGATCAGCCCCAGCATTTT	CSAQDRKDQPQHF
.	TRBV9	TRBJ2-1	many	TGTGCCAGCAGCGCAGAGGAGTCTCCCTTCTACAATGAGCAGTTCTTC	CASSAEESPFYNEQFF